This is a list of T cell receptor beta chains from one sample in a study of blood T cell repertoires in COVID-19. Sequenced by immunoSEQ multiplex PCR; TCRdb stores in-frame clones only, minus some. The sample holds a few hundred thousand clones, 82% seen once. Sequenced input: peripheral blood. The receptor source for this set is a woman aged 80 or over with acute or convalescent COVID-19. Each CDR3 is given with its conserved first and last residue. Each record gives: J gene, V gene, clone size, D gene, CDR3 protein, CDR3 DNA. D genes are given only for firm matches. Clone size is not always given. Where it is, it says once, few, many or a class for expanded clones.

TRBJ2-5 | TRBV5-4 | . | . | CASSLEGGGRKTQYF | TGTGCCAGCAGCTTGGAAGGAGGTGGGAGGAAGACCCAGTACTTC
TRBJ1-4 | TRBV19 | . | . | CASRRGGTNEKLFF | TGTGCCAGTAGACGGGGTGGGACTAATGAAAAACTGTTTTTT
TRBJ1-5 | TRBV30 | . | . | CAWSQIDSNQPQHF | TGTGCCTGGAGTCAAATAGATAGCAATCAGCCCCAGCATTTT
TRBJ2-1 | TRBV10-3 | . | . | CAIRAGANNEQFF | TGTGCCATCAGGGCGGGGGCCAACAATGAGCAGTTCTTC
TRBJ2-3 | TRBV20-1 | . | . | CSASPLGGPTDTQYF | TGCAGTGCTAGTCCGCTCGGGGGGCCCACAGATACGCAGTATTTT
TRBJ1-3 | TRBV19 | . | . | CASTGGHLNSGNTIYF | TGTGCCAGCACGGGGGGCCACTTGAACTCTGGAAACACCATATATTTT
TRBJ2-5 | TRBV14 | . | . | CASSQSGTQYF | TGTGCCAGCAGCCAATCGGGGACCCAGTACTTC
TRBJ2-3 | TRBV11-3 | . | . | CASSHPGNPDTQYF | TGTGCCAGCAGCCATCCAGGTAATCCAGATACGCAGTATTTT
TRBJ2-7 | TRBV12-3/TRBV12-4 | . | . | CASSFNYEQYF | TGTGCCAGCAGTTTTAACTACGAGCAGTACTTC
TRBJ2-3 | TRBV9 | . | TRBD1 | CASSVGGQGGIDTQYF | TGTGCCAGCAGCGTAGGAGGACAGGGCGGGATAGATACGCAGTATTTT
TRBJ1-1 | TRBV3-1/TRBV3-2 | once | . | CASSMRGTSTEAFF | TGTGCCAGCAGCATGAGGGGGACAAGCACTGAAGCTTTCTTT
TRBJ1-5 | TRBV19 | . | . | CASRLTVTDNQPQHF | TGTGCCAGTAGGTTGACAGTGACTGACAATCAGCCCCAGCATTTT
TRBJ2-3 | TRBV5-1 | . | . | CASSADRPGSDTQYF | TGCGCCAGCAGCGCCGACAGGCCAGGGTCAGATACGCAGTATTTT
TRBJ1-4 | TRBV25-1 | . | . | CASSVPEGNEKLFF | TGTGCCAGCAGTGTCCCCGAGGGCAATGAAAAACTGTTTTTT